This TCR beta chain stems from a study of PD-1 blockade in mismatch repair-deficient tumors. Study-wide findings and caveats: Tumor-resident clones, often undetectable pretreatment in blood, expanded then contracted after pembrolizumab.

Clones were read by immunoSEQ multiplex PCR, and TCRdb kept only the in-frame ones, dropping some. The data hold about 120,000 clones, with over 65% observed a single time. About this clone: The antigen remains undetermined.

TCR sequencing covered a few patients who responded to pembrolizumab. The length of the CDR3 is 14 residues. From germline, CDR1 is MNHEY and CDR2 SMNVEV (reference sequence). With 8 bases clipped from V and 4 bases from J, the junction kept 9 bases outside the gene matches. Sequenced here: peripheral blood, sampled roughly 60 weeks after starting pembrolizumab. The sequence came from an adult with mismatch repair-deficient cancer. V and J are TRBV27 and TRBJ2-3, with 7 positions matching TRBD1. CDR3 bases: TGTGCCAGCGGCACCCTCGGGACAGCAGATACGCAGTATTTT. The encoded protein is CASGTLGTADTQYF.